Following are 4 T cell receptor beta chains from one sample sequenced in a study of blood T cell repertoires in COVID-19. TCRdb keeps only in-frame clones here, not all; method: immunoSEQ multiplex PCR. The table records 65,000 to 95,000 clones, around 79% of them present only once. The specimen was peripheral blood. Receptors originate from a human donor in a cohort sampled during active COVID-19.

CDR3 DNA: TGTGCCAGCCAGATTAGACAGGGGACCGGGGAGCTGTTTTTT. Its protein is CASQIRQGTGELFF. V and J are TRBV7-2 and TRBJ2-2; 8 bases are a match to TRBD1. This CDR3 has 14 amino acids. CDR1 SGHTA and CDR2 FQGNSA come from the germline V gene. Unmatched junction bases numbered 7, after V lost 8 bases and J lost 5 bases.

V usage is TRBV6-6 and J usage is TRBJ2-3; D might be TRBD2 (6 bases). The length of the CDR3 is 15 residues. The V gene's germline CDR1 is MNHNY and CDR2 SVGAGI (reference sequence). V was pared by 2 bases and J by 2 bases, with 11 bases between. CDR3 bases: TGTGCCAGCAGTTACACGGGACTCCTCACAGATACGCAGTATTTT. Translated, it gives CASSYTGLLTDTQYF.

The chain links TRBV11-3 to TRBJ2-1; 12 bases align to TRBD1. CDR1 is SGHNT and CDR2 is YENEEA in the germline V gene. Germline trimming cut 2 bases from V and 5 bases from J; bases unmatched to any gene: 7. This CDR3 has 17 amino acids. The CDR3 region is CASSLWGGTGGNNEQFF. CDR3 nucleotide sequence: TGTGCCAGCAGCTTATGGGGTGGGACAGGGGGCAACAATGAGCAGTTCTTC.

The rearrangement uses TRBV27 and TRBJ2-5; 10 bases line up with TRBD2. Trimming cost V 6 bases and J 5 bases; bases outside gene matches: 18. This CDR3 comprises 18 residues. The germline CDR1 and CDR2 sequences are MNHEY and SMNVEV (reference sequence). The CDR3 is CASSTGGASGSIGETQYF. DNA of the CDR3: TGTGCCAGCAGCACCGGCGGGGCTAGCGGGAGTATTGGGGAGACCCAGTACTTC.